These 27 T cell receptor beta chains came from one sample sequenced in a study of T cell responses to AZD1222 COVID-19 vaccine. Generated by immunoSEQ multiplex PCR, the TCRdb table keeps only in-frame clones and is missing some. The data contain tens of thousands of clones, around 82% of them singletons. This specimen consisted of peripheral blood, obtained 28 days after the second AZD1222 dose. The receptors were sampled from an adult who received the AZD1222 COVID-19 vaccine.

The chain employs TRBV10-3 and TRBJ1-4; D is unclear. Germline CDR1 ENHRY, CDR2 SYGVKD. Trimming pared 2 bases from V and 8 bases from J, leaving 6 bases between. The CDR3 runs 12 residues. Here the CDR3 reads CAISERREKLFF. DNA for the CDR3: TGTGCCATCAGTGAGCGACGAGAAAAACTGTTTTTT.

The chain is built from TRBV18 and TRBJ2-2; 13 bases are a match to TRBD2. Trimming took 3 bases from V and 7 from J; bases not matched to a gene: 5. The CDR3 is made up of 16 amino acids. Germline V CDR1 and CDR2: KGHSH, LQKENI. This chain's CDR3 is CASSPWTSGSIGELFF. CDR3 nucleotide sequence: TGTGCCAGCTCACCTTGGACTAGCGGGAGTATCGGGGAGCTGTTTTTT. Supplemented by reference TRBV18 and TRBJ2-2, the full variable domain reads NAGVMQNPRHLVRRRGQEARLRCSPMKGHSHVYWYRQLPEEGLKFMVYLQKENIIDESGMPKERFSAEFPKEGPSILRIQQVVRGDSAAYFCASSPWTSGSIGELFFGEGSRLTVL.

The rearrangement links TRBV21-1 to TRBJ1-6. TRBV21-1 is listed as a pseudogene. The CDR3 contains 19 residues. In nucleotides, the CDR3 is TGTGCCAGCAGCTGGTTCGTTCCAAGCCAAGGATCCTATAATTCACCCCTCCACTTT. It is translated as CASSWFVPSQGSYNSPLHF.

The V gene is TRBV9, the J gene TRBJ2-2, with 10 bases aligning to TRBD2. There are 16 residues in the CDR3. V was pared by 2 bases and J by 7 bases, with 8 bases of the junction left unmatched. Germline V CDR1 and CDR2: SGDLS, YYNGEE. The CDR3, as DNA: TGTGCCAGCAGCGTCCTAGCGGGAGATCTGAGCGGGGAGCTGTTTTTT. The encoded protein is CASSVLAGDLSGELFF.

V is TRBV6-5 and J is TRBJ1-1, with D perhaps TRBD1 (5 bases). This CDR3 has 13 residues. The V gene's germline CDR1 is MNHEY and CDR2 SVGAGI. The germline V and J ends were trimmed by 2 bases and 5 bases, with 9 bases remaining between them. The CDR3 DNA sequence: TGTGCCAGCAGTTACGTCAGGGAGACTGAAGCTTTCTTT. Translating gives CASSYVRETEAFF.

This clone was picked up one time. The V gene is TRBV3-1 (or the pseudogene TRBV3-2), the J gene TRBJ1-4; D gene unclear. The V end lost 4 bases, the J end lost 0 bases, and 3 bases lay between the germline ends. CDR3 length equals 13 residues. Germline CDR1 and CDR2: LGHDT and YNNKEL (reference sequence). CDR3 DNA: TGTGCCAGCAGCCCGGCAACTAATGAAAAACTGTTTTTT. Translation: CASSPATNEKLFF.

The chain uses TRBV5-1 and TRBJ2-7, with D hard to call. Germline V gives CDR1 SGHRS, CDR2 YFSETQ. Trimming removed 4 bases from V and 3 bases from J, with 11 bases in between. This CDR3 spans 13 amino acids. This chain's CDR3 is CASSPGPGYEQYF. CDR3 DNA: TGCGCCAGCAGCCCAGGACCGGGCTACGAGCAGTACTTC.

The genes are TRBV7-3 and TRBJ2-2; D gene ambiguous. The CDR3 is 14 residues long. V lost 2 bases and J lost 6, with 10 bases in between. CDR1 and CDR2 (germline): SGHTA, FQGTGA. CDR3: CASSLSTSAGELFF. For the CDR3, the DNA is TGTGCCAGCAGCTTATCCACGTCGGCCGGGGAGCTGTTTTTT.

This clone was detected a few times. The CDR3 reads CASSQPLEDTQYF. The CDR3, as DNA: TGTGCCAGCAGCCAACCCCTAGAAGATACGCAGTATTTT. This rearrangement joins TRBV3-1 (or the pseudogene TRBV3-2) to TRBJ2-3; D remains ambiguous. The CDR3 loop spans 13 amino acids. Trimming took off 2 bases at V and 5 bases at J, with 8 bases between the two ends. Germline assignment: CDR1 LGHDT and CDR2 YNNKEL (reference sequence).

The chain uses TRBV7-9 and TRBJ2-5; 10 nucleotides line up with TRBD2. CDR1 SEHNR and CDR2 FQNEAQ come from the germline V gene (reference sequence). CDR3 length: 15 residues. The V segment lost 2 bases and the J segment 4 bases; nucleotides outside the gene matches: 4. The chain's CDR3 is CASSLLVAGGETQYF. The DNA of the CDR3 is TGTGCCAGCAGCTTATTGGTAGCGGGAGGAGAGACCCAGTACTTC.

V and J are TRBV3-1 (or the pseudogene TRBV3-2) and TRBJ1-4; D perhaps matches TRBD1 (5 bases). Germline V gene lookup returns CDR1 LGHDT and CDR2 YNNKEL (reference sequence). CDR3 size: 15 residues. V was shortened by 0 bases and J by 8 bases, with 13 bases between the two germline ends. Here the CDR3 reads CASSQDGGTSEKLFF. The CDR3 region has the DNA TGTGCCAGCAGCCAAGATGGGGGAACCAGCGAAAAACTGTTTTTT.

The chain recombines TRBV10-2 with TRBJ2-3, with TRBD2 identical over 9 bases. The CDR3 is 15 residues long. In germline, CDR1 is WSHSY, CDR2 SAAADI. V was clipped by 3 bases and J by 6 bases; unmatched bases: 7. This CDR3 is CASSDPLAGSDTQYF. DNA of the CDR3: TGCGCCAGCAGTGACCCGCTAGCGGGGAGCGATACGCAGTATTTT.

This clone was seen a few times. This chain links TRBV19 with TRBJ2-2; D unresolved. Trimming took off 6 bases at V and 6 bases at J, with 11 bases between the two ends. The CDR3 extends over 13 amino acids. Germline assignment: CDR1 LNHDA and CDR2 SQIVND (reference sequence). CDR3 sequence: CASRVDRPGELFF. The CDR3 DNA follows: TGTGCCAGTAGGGTCGACCGGCCCGGGGAGCTGTTTTTT.

This clone turned up a few times. The chain uses TRBV28 and TRBJ1-2; D unclear. V was trimmed by 3 bases and J by 7 bases, leaving 12 bases between them. CDR1 is MDHEN and CDR2 is SYDVKM in the germline V gene. This CDR3 has 13 amino acids. The CDR3 bases are TGTGCCAGCAGTTTCTCCCTGGACGCTGGCTACACCTTC. Amino acid sequence: CASSFSLDAGYTF.

The V and J genes are TRBV19 and TRBJ2-1; D call uncertain. The CDR3 is 15 amino acids. CDR1 is LNHDA, CDR2 SQIVND, per germline (reference sequence). Trimming left V 5 bases short and J 0 bases short, with 11 bases between. CDR3 sequence: CASSSDPSSYNEQFF. CDR3 in DNA: TGTGCCAGTAGTTCGGACCCGAGCTCCTACAATGAGCAGTTCTTC.

V gene TRBV7-3 combines with J gene TRBJ1-1; 7 bases align to TRBD1. CDR3 size: 18 residues. Germline trimming cut 5 bases from V and 1 base from J; bases unmatched to any gene: 16. Germline V gene data show CDR1 as SGHTA and CDR2 as FQGTGA. The CDR3 here is CASSIVGFRTGWNTEAFF. CDR3 DNA: TGTGCCAGCAGCATAGTCGGCTTTCGGACAGGCTGGAACACTGAAGCTTTCTTT.

The rearrangement uses TRBV4-1 and TRBJ2-5; 7 positions match TRBD1. Per the germline V gene, CDR1 is MGHRA and CDR2 is YSYEKL. This CDR3 has 14 amino acids. Trimming removed 1 base from V and 5 bases from J; junction bases left unmatched: 4. CDR3 sequence: CASSQGGGEETQYF. As DNA, the CDR3 is TGCGCCAGCAGCCAAGGAGGGGGCGAGGAGACCCAGTACTTC.

The J gene is TRBJ2-2, the V gene TRBV7-3; 7 bases align to TRBD1. Germline V gene lookup returns CDR1 SGHTA and CDR2 FQGTGA. The CDR3 covers 16 residues. Losses at the gene ends were 5 bases for V and 1 base for J; bases not matched to a gene: 7. The CDR3 nucleotides read TGTGCCAGCAGCAAGGGACAGACTCAGAACACCGGGGAGCTGTTTTTT. It specifies CASSKGQTQNTGELFF.

The V and J genes are TRBV5-6 and TRBJ2-4; D is uncertain. The CDR3 is 13 residues long. The V end lost 7 bases, the J end lost 5 bases, and 13 bases lay between the germline ends. Germline V gene lookup returns CDR1 SGHDT and CDR2 YYEEEE. In nucleotides, the CDR3 is TGTGCCAGCTCACGGAGCGCCCAAAACATTCAGTACTTC. Protein: CASSRSAQNIQYF. The full variable domain, in which reference TRBV5-6 and TRBJ2-4 provide the parts outside the CDR3, is DAGVTQSPTHLIKTRGQQVTLRCSPKSGHDTVSWYQQALGQGPQFIFQYYEEEERQRGNFPDRFSGHQFPNYSSELNVNALLLGDSALYLCASSRSAQNIQYFGAGTRLSVL.

The CDR3 reads CASSPPGQDPHEQYF. The DNA for the CDR3 is TGTGCCAGCTCACCACCGGGACAGGACCCCCACGAGCAGTACTTC. The chain has TRBV18 and TRBJ2-7; 8 positions match TRBD1. The CDR3 has 15 amino acids. In germline, CDR1 is KGHSH, CDR2 LQKENI. After removal of 0 bases from V and 5 bases from J, the junction contained 6 bases not matched to a gene.

In regard to this clone: Relative to the germline gene, one junction end is altered; a read error may explain this. The chain recombines TRBV5-1 with TRBJ2-2; 10 bases line up with TRBD2. Germline CDR1 reads SGHRS; CDR2 reads YFSETQ. CDR3 length equals 15 residues. This CDR3 is CANSSSLAGVGELFF. The CDR3, as DNA: TGCGCCAACAGCTCTAGCCTAGCGGGGGTCGGGGAGCTGTTTTTT.

The chain recombines TRBV28 with TRBJ1-4; 9 bases fit TRBD1. The CDR3 has 11 residues. V dropped 6 bases and J dropped 12; count of bases not matched to a gene: 2. The germline V gene has CDR1 MDHEN and CDR2 SYDVKM. The CDR3 spells CASRRTGELFF. The CDR3 region has the DNA TGTGCCAGCAGGAGGACAGGGGAACTGTTTTTT.

The chain employs TRBV28 and TRBJ2-3; D is ambiguous. This CDR3 region has 13 residues. In germline, CDR1 is MDHEN, CDR2 SYDVKM. The V gene lost 6 bases and the J gene lost 1 base, with 8 bases spanning the gap. CDR3 DNA sequence: TGTGCCAGCAGGACTCTTCGCACAGATACGCAGTATTTT. Translated, it gives CASRTLRTDTQYF.

The chain employs TRBV7-6 and TRBJ2-2; D gene ambiguous. The CDR3 sequence is 16 residues long. From germline, CDR1 is SGHVS and CDR2 FNYEAQ. V was pared by 2 bases and J by 1 base, with 11 bases between. As DNA, the CDR3 is TGTGCCAGCAGCTTAAGTCGTGGGTTGAACACCGGGGAGCTGTTTTTT. Encoded protein: CASSLSRGLNTGELFF. The whole variable domain, remainder taken from reference TRBV7-6 and TRBJ2-2, is GAGVSQSPRYKVTKRGQDVALRCDPISGHVSLYWYRQALGQGPEFLTYFNYEAQQDKSGLPNDRFSAERPEGSISTLTIQRTEQRDSAMYRCASSLSRGLNTGELFFGEGSRLTVL.

This clone showed up just once. In nucleotides, the CDR3 is TGTGCCAGTAGTAAACGCGGACAGGGGGGATCCTCTGGGGCCAACGTCCTGACTTTC. It codes for CASSKRGQGGSSGANVLTF. This chain joins TRBV19 and TRBJ2-6; 10 bases line up with TRBD1. The V gene end was trimmed by 4 bases and the J gene end by 0 bases; junction bases not matched to a gene: 9. The CDR3 is 19 residues long. CDR1 and CDR2 from the germline V gene are LNHDA and SQIVND (reference sequence).

J is TRBJ1-1 and V is TRBV5-1, with D maybe TRBD1 (5 bases). The germline V gene has CDR1 SGHRS and CDR2 YFSETQ. CDR3 length: 16 residues. The germline V and J ends were trimmed by 0 bases and 8 bases, with 20 bases remaining between them. The CDR3 spells CASSLGSGGTPPEAFF. CDR3 nucleotides: TGCGCCAGCAGCTTGGGGTCGGGGGGGACCCCGCCCGAAGCTTTCTTT.

This chain joins TRBV19 and TRBJ2-2; 8 bases agree with TRBD2. Germline CDR1 reads LNHDA; CDR2 reads SQIVND (reference sequence). V shed 10 bases, J shed 6 bases, and the junction held 10 bases outside the gene matches. The CDR3 covers 14 residues. CDR3 sequence reads: CATQSGGGPGELFF. The CDR3 region has the DNA TGTGCCACCCAATCCGGGGGGGGGCCCGGGGAGCTGTTTTTT. Combining the CDR3 with reference TRBV19 and TRBJ2-2 gives the whole variable domain DGGITQSPKYLFRKEGQNVTLSCEQNLNHDAMYWYRQDPGQGLRLIYYSQIVNDFQKGDIAEGYSVSREKKESFPLTVTSAQKNPTAFYLCATQSGGGPGELFFGEGSRLTVL.